The sample holds a few counts of the clone carrying this T cell receptor (beta chain). Its antigen is unknown. Synthesis of TCR cDNA relied on 5'RACE template switching, which attached a universal primer site and UMIs. TCRdb reprocessed the 5' RACE reads via MiXCR and lists one record per CDR3 protein. The sample consists of roughly 350,000 distinct CDR3 sequences, roughly 4.3% of them appearing once. The V gene lost 0 bases and the J gene lost 4 bases, with 8 bases spanning the gap. The CDR3 consists of 13 residues. Germline CDR1 SGHRS, CDR2 YFSETQ. The data belong to a study of T cells after yellow fever vaccination. Study background: Those fractions that held only low numbers of cells were prepared using the SMART-Seq v4 Ultra Low Input RNA kit. Study observations and caveats: Most primary-vaccination clones reappeared after the booster (less than 98% CD4, about 88% CD8).

The chain links TRBV5-1 to TRBJ2-7; no clear D. This clonotype originated in a young man who received the YFV17D yellow fever vaccine. The source was PBMCs, collected 5 days after the yellow fever booster vaccination. This chain's CDR3 is CASSLGPQYEQYV. Written as DNA, the CDR3 is TGCGCCAGCAGCTTGGGCCCCCAGTACGAGCAGTACGTC.